This TCR beta chain originates from a study of CD8+ T cells in alopecia areata. Study-wide results and caveats: In scalp, tofacitinib significantly decreased clonality and expanded CD8+ clones among the top 100.

The sequencing template was cDNA reverse transcribed from extracted RNA. The repertoire was sequenced with immunoSEQ multiplex PCR; TCRdb's copy has only in-frame clones and lacks some. The top ten hold 0.95% to 1.5% of the sample, which has hundreds of thousands of clones, more than 55% seen once. The CDR3 has 17 amino acids. Trimming cost V 2 bases and J 0 bases, with 15 bases left between them. The germline V gene encodes CDR1 KGHSH and CDR2 LQKENI. Treatment noted: oral pan-JAK inhibitor, 5-10 mg twice daily. As concerns this clone: Its antigen is not identified.

The V gene is TRBV18, the J gene TRBJ2-3; no reliable D call. This clonotype originated in a human donor with alopecia areata. The source material was CD4+ T cells sorted from blood, sampled at approximately week 45, from a patient treated with tofacitinib. In nucleotides, the CDR3 is TGTGCCAGCTCACCAGACCTCCTGACGAAGAGCACAGATACGCAGTATTTT. Its translation: CASSPDLLTKSTDTQYF.